This paragraph reports one TCR beta chain. There were TCR beta CDR3 regions amplified from RNA transcripts. During a first-round RT-PCR of the TCR CDR3, the HTBI primer set was used. TCRdb reprocessed the multiplex PCR reads via MiXCR and lists one record per CDR3 protein. The table has 400,000 to 500,000 distinct CDR3 sequences, roughly 14% seen once; the top ten hold under 15%. CDR3 length: 11 residues. The junction had 3 bases not matched to a gene; V was cut back by 4 bases and J by 10 bases. CDR1 and CDR2 from the germline V gene are DFQATT and SNEGSKA (reference sequence). PBMCs were collected from a roughly 10 ml volume of fresh peripheral blood. This specimen belongs to a study of T cells in Graves' hyperthyroidism and ophthalmopathy. The overall study: Peripheral blood was obtained at initial diagnosis, preceding any treatment.

This TCR was sampled from a young man with Graves' ophthalmopathy. The sample taken for sequencing was blood. The chain links TRBV20-1 to TRBJ2-3; 9 bases align to TRBD2. The CDR3 spells CSATGLAAQYF. For the CDR3, the DNA is TGCAGTGCTACGGGACTAGCTGCGCAGTATTTT.